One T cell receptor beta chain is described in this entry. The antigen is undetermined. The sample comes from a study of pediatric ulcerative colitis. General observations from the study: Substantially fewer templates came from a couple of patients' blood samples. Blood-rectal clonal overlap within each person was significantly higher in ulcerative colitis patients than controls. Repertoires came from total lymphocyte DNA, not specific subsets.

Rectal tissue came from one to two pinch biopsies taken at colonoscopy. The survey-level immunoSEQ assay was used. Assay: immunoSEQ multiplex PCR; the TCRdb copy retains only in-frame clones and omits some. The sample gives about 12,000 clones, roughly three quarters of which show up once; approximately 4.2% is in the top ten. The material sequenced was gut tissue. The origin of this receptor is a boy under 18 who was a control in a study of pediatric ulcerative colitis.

The CDR3 is CASSFNRRTGELFF. As DNA, the CDR3 is TGTGCCAGCAGTTTCAACAGGCGTACCGGGGAGCTGTTTTTT. The chain couples TRBV27 to TRBJ2-2; D might be TRBD1 (5 bases). This CDR3 region has 14 residues. Trimming cost V 3 bases and J 5 bases, with 10 bases left between them. Germline values: CDR1 MNHEY, CDR2 SMNVEV (reference sequence).